The 30 T cell receptor beta chains presented below share a single source sample, sequenced in a study of identical twins. Each CDR3 protein gets one entry after TCRdb re-called the 5' RACE reads with MiXCR. Of nearly 650,000 distinct CDR3 sequences listed, around 7.5% are singletons. The same sample was also studied in work on yellow fever vaccine responses in identical twins.

Sequencing was performed on PBMCs. The receptors derive from a woman between 18 and 30 years old in good health.

This clonotype was counted only a few times. The rearrangement links TRBV2 to TRBJ2-3; weak D call: TRBD1 (6 bases). V dropped 6 bases and J dropped 3 bases, with 16 bases sitting between them. CDR1 and CDR2 (germline): SNHLY, FYNNEI. The CDR3 loop spans 15 amino acids. The CDR3 spells CASRSFQGLTDTQYF. The CDR3, as DNA: TGTGCCAGCAGGTCTTTCCAGGGGCTGACAGATACGCAGTATTTT.

This clonotype has a handful of counts. The J gene is TRBJ2-7, the V gene TRBV11-2; D might be TRBD2 (6 bases). Trimming took 2 bases from V and 2 from J, leaving 13 bases between them. Germline V gene data show CDR1 as SGHAT and CDR2 as FQNNGV. The CDR3 covers 15 residues. CDR3 sequence reads: CASSLLVGGTYEQYF. The CDR3 coding sequence is TGTGCCAGCAGCTTACTGGTGGGGGGAACCTACGAGCAGTACTTC.

This clonotype has more than one count but fewer than ten. The V call is TRBV3-1, the J call TRBJ2-3; D unclear. V was shortened by 3 bases and J by 9 bases, with 19 bases between the two germline ends. The CDR3 runs to 15 residues. Germline V gives CDR1 LGHDT, CDR2 YNNKEL (reference sequence). CDR3 amino acids: CASSQPVTQSSTQYF. The CDR3 DNA is TGTGCCAGCAGCCAGCCGGTGACACAGAGCTCCACGCAGTATTTT.

This clonotype has a handful of counts. V is TRBV11-3 and J is TRBJ2-1, with 8 bases aligning to TRBD2. The CDR3 loop spans 15 amino acids. The junction had 9 bases not matched to a gene; V was cut back by 5 bases and J by 6 bases. Per germline, CDR1 SGHNT and CDR2 YENEEA. DNA for the CDR3: TGTGCCAGCAGCCGCCCAGGACTAGCCGCCAATGAGCAGTTCTTC. Translated, it gives CASSRPGLAANEQFF.

This clonotype was seen many times. V and J are TRBV5-1 and TRBJ1-4, with TRBD1 matching 7 bases. The CDR3 has 14 amino acids. J lost 5 bases, V lost 2 bases, and 3 bases had no gene match. From germline, CDR1 is SGHRS and CDR2 YFSETQ. The CDR3 coding sequence is TGCGCCAGCAGCTTTGCAGGGGGGAATGAAAAACTGTTTTTT. It specifies CASSFAGGNEKLFF.

This rearrangement joins TRBV12-3 or TRBV12-4 to TRBJ2-4; 8 bases line up with TRBD1. V shed 6 bases and J 5 bases; nucleotides not matched to a gene: 12. CDR3 length: 16 residues. The CDR3 DNA reads TGTGCCAGCAGCTCACCGGGGGTGACAGGGGAAAACATTCAGTACTTC. It codes for CASSSPGVTGENIQYF.

The chain uses TRBV5-4 and TRBJ2-5; D possibly corresponds to TRBD2 (6 bases). Per the germline V gene, CDR1 is SGHNT and CDR2 is YYREEE (reference sequence). The CDR3 covers 14 residues. Trimming took off 0 bases at V and 4 bases at J, with 10 bases between the two ends. CDR3 protein: CASSLERARETQYF. CDR3 in DNA: TGTGCCAGCAGCTTGGAGCGGGCCCGAGAGACCCAGTACTTC.

This clonotype turned up a few times. This chain uses TRBV6-5 with TRBJ2-7; D remains unclear. There are 14 residues in the CDR3. V lost 0 bases to trimming and J lost 2 bases, with 8 bases between them. Germline V gene sequence: CDR1 MNHEY, CDR2 SVGAGI. The CDR3 is CASSYSPTAYEQYV. The CDR3 bases are TGTGCCAGCAGTTACTCCCCCACCGCCTACGAGCAGTACGTC.

On this clonotype itself: A read error is possible here, since a much larger clone lies one base away. V usage is TRBV12-3 or TRBV12-4 and J usage is TRBJ1-1; D gene ambiguous. Trimming left V 8 bases short and J 4 bases short, with 5 bases between. This CDR3 comprises 10 residues. CDR3 nucleotide sequence: TGTGCCAGCGGCCCCACTGAAGCTTTCTTT. It translates to CASGPTEAFF.

This clonotype was detected many times. V gene TRBV29-1 combines with J gene TRBJ2-2, with D maybe TRBD1 (6 bases). V was shortened by 7 bases and J by 6 bases, with 15 bases between the two germline ends. The CDR3 runs to 13 residues. The germline V gene has CDR1 SQVTM and CDR2 ANQGSEA. CDR3 region: CSALDSTSGELFF. The DNA for the CDR3 is TGCAGCGCCCTGGACAGTACGTCCGGGGAGCTGTTTTTT.

The gene calls are TRBV12-3 or TRBV12-4 and TRBJ1-2; 9 positions agree with TRBD1. This CDR3 has 15 amino acids. The J segment lost 4 bases and the V segment lost 7 bases, leaving 10 bases of the junction unmatched. CDR3 nucleotide sequence: TGTGCCAGCACCGAACAGGGGGCGCGGGGCTATGGCTACACCTTC. It specifies CASTEQGARGYGYTF.

This clonotype was seen only a few times. This chain uses TRBV15 with TRBJ2-3; 9 bases match TRBD2. CDR1 and CDR2 from the germline V gene are LNHNV and YYDKDF (reference sequence). The CDR3 consists of 16 residues. The ends lost 8 bases at V and 0 bases at J; junction bases unmatched: 9. Written as DNA, the CDR3 is TGTGCCACCTCAACCTGGCGGGGGGGAAGCACAGATACGCAGTATTTT. Protein: CATSTWRGGSTDTQYF.

The chain links TRBV28 to TRBJ1-1; maybe TRBD1 (6 bases). The V gene's germline CDR1 is MDHEN and CDR2 SYDVKM. The CDR3 has 13 amino acids. The ends were cut back, 3 bases at V and 7 bases at J, with 12 bases in the middle. The CDR3: CASSLRTAHEAFF. Here the CDR3 DNA reads TGTGCCAGCAGTTTGAGGACAGCCCATGAAGCTTTCTTT.

This clonotype was counted at least ten times. Written as DNA, the CDR3 is TGTGCCAGCAGCTTAGGGACTGTGGGGACAGGGCTGGGCACTGAAGCTTTCTTT. This encodes CASSLGTVGTGLGTEAFF. The chain uses TRBV11-1 and TRBJ1-1; 9 bases match TRBD1. This CDR3 region has 18 residues. Germline V CDR1 and CDR2: SGHAT, FQDESV (reference sequence). Trimming cost V 1 base and J 4 bases; bases outside gene matches: 13. The full variable domain, with the rest looked up from reference TRBV11-1 and TRBJ1-1, is EAEVAQSPRYKITEKSQAVAFWCDPISGHATLYWYRQILGQGPELLVQFQDESVVDDSQLPKDRFSAERLKGVDSTLKIQPAELGDSAMYLCASSLGTVGTGLGTEAFFGQGTRLTVV.

This clonotype has only a few counts. The chain joins TRBV5-4 to TRBJ1-3; the D gene is possibly TRBD1 (5 bases). Germline CDR1 is SGHNT and CDR2 is YYREEE (reference sequence). This CDR3 is built from 14 residues. V lost 3 bases and J 4 bases, leaving 11 bases between the germline ends. In nucleotides, the CDR3 is TGTGCCAGCAGCTCCGTGGGGGAAGGAAACACCATATATTTT. This gives the protein CASSSVGEGNTIYF. Full variable domain (remainder filled in from reference TRBV5-4 and TRBJ1-3): ETGVTQSPTHLIKTRGQQVTLRCSSQSGHNTVSWYQQALGQGPQFIFQYYREEENGRGNFPPRFSGLQFPNYSSELNVNALELDDSALYLCASSSVGEGNTIYFGEGSWLTVV.

This clonotype has a handful of counts. The chain combines TRBV5-1 with TRBJ1-1, with a tentative D call TRBD1 (5 bases). The germline CDR1 and CDR2 sequences are SGHRS and YFSETQ. The CDR3 has 14 residues. With 4 bases removed from V and 2 bases from J, the gap between germline ends came to 12 bases. This chain's CDR3 is CASSLTATNTEAFF. The CDR3 nucleotides read TGCGCCAGCAGCCTGACAGCCACTAACACTGAAGCTTTCTTT.

This chain connects TRBV29-1 to TRBJ2-1; no clear D gene. Germline V CDR1 and CDR2: SQVTM, ANQGSEA. V was shortened by 0 bases and J by 3 bases, with 9 bases between the two germline ends. The CDR3 contains 14 residues. CDR3 in DNA: TGCAGCGTTGAAGATCTGAACAGCTACAATGAGCAGTTCTTC. It translates to CSVEDLNSYNEQFF.

The sample holds many counts of this clonotype. V is TRBV24-1 and J is TRBJ2-1; no clear D gene. The CDR3 length is 14 residues. V lost 4 bases and J 9 bases, leaving 15 bases between the germline ends. Germline-derived CDR1 and CDR2 are KGHDR and SFDVKD. The CDR3 DNA follows: TGTGCCACCAGTGAACCTATAGGATCAATTGAGCAGTTCTTC. Translated: CATSEPIGSIEQFF.

This clonotype came up many times. The rearrangement links TRBV12-3 or TRBV12-4 to TRBJ1-1; 7 nucleotides align to TRBD1. V lost 6 bases and J lost 4; bases outside the gene matches: 8. CDR3 length: 14 amino acids. CDR3 sequence (DNA): TGTGCCAGCAGCCCCAGGGGGAAGGGCACTGAAGCTTTCTTT. It codes for CASSPRGKGTEAFF.

This clonotype was detected many times. The rearrangement links TRBV7-8 to TRBJ2-1; 10 bases map to TRBD2. V shed 3 bases, J shed 3 bases, and the junction held 2 bases outside the gene matches. CDR3 size: 15 residues. The V gene's germline CDR1 is SGHVS and CDR2 FQNEAQ. The CDR3 protein is CASSFSGGLYNEQFF. The CDR3 bases are TGTGCCAGCAGCTTTAGCGGGGGGCTCTACAATGAGCAGTTCTTC.

The genes are TRBV20-1 and TRBJ2-5; D is ambiguous. The CDR3 extends over 11 amino acids. V lost 6 bases and J lost 1, with 6 bases in between. Per germline, CDR1 DFQATT and CDR2 SNEGSKA (reference sequence). CDR3 residues: CSAAGQETQYF. The CDR3 DNA reads TGCAGTGCGGCTGGCCAAGAGACCCAGTACTTC.

The CDR3 reads CASSQMGTTQETQYF. Here the CDR3 DNA reads TGTGCCAGCAGCCAAATGGGGACTACCCAAGAGACCCAGTACTTC. V usage is TRBV7-9 and J usage is TRBJ2-5; TRBD2 matches 7 bases. The ends lost 5 bases at V and 1 base at J; junction bases unmatched: 7. Germline V gives CDR1 SEHNR, CDR2 FQNEAQ (reference sequence). The CDR3 is made up of 15 amino acids.

This clonotype occurred many times. The chain joins TRBV24-1 to TRBJ2-7, with D unresolved. The CDR3 is made up of 13 amino acids. The ends were cut back, 0 bases at V and 6 bases at J, with 8 bases in the middle. The V gene's germline CDR1 is KGHDR and CDR2 SFDVKD. The CDR3 bases are TGTGCCACCAGTGATTTGTTGGCCGTCGAGCAGTACTTC. Its protein is CATSDLLAVEQYF.

In its sample, this clonotype was seen many times. This rearrangement joins TRBV20-1 to TRBJ1-2, with a possible D match to TRBD1 (5 bases). V lost 7 bases to trimming and J lost 0 bases, with 9 bases between them. Germline values: CDR1 DFQATT, CDR2 SNEGSKA (reference sequence). The length of the CDR3 is 12 residues. CDR3 nucleotide sequence: TGCAGTGTTCCGACAGCTAACTATGGCTACACCTTC. This gives the protein CSVPTANYGYTF.

In this sample, this clonotype turned up a few times. CDR3 nucleotide sequence: TGTGCCAGCAGCTTAGAGAACGGAGGTGCCACAGATACGCAGTATTTT. Amino acids: CASSLENGGATDTQYF. V usage is TRBV7-8 and J usage is TRBJ2-3; a possible D gene is TRBD2 (5 bases). The CDR3 consists of 16 residues. Trimming took 1 base from V and 2 from J, leaving 13 bases between them. Germline V lookup: CDR1 SGHVS, CDR2 FQNEAQ.

This clonotype was seen more than once but under ten times. The V and J genes are TRBV6-6 and TRBJ1-1; no clear D. This CDR3 has 13 residues. Looked up from germline, CDR1 is MNHNY and CDR2 is SVGAGI (reference sequence). The V end was cut by 8 bases, the J end by 0 bases, with 10 bases between. Here the CDR3 DNA reads TGTGCCAGCCGGTGGGCCATGAACACTGAAGCTTTCTTT. Amino acid sequence: CASRWAMNTEAFF.

Only a few counts were recorded for this clonotype. V and J are TRBV7-2 and TRBJ2-5; maybe TRBD1 (5 bases). The CDR3 loop spans 13 amino acids. Germline values: CDR1 SGHTA, CDR2 FQGNSA. Deletions cut 7 bases from V and 1 base from J, with 10 bases between. CDR3 sequence reads: CASTRQPQETQYF. Written as DNA, the CDR3 is TGTGCCAGCACAAGACAGCCCCAAGAGACCCAGTACTTC.

This clonotype was counted only a few times. The chain is built from TRBV20-1 and TRBJ2-7, with D maybe TRBD2 (5 bases). The CDR3 loop spans 13 amino acids. The V end was cut by 3 bases, the J end by 7 bases, with 16 bases between. Germline lookup yields CDR1 DFQATT and CDR2 SNEGSKA (reference sequence). The CDR3 DNA is TGCAGTGCTAGCGGCCAGCGGAGAGGGGAGCAGTACTTC. Translation: CSASGQRRGEQYF.

This clonotype has more than one count but fewer than ten. The chain joins TRBV24-1 to TRBJ2-2; a possible D gene is TRBD1 (6 bases). Trimming stripped 2 bases from V and 7 bases from J, with 10 bases between. The CDR3 sequence is 14 residues long. From germline, CDR1 is KGHDR and CDR2 SFDVKD. The CDR3 protein is CATSDSGAGGELFF. The CDR3 DNA reads as TGTGCCACCAGTGATTCAGGGGCCGGCGGGGAGCTGTTTTTT.

This clonotype was picked up a small number of times. This rearrangement joins TRBV7-3 to TRBJ2-1; TRBD1 aligns across 12 bases. J gave up 10 bases and V 3 bases, and 7 bases lay outside the gene matches. The CDR3 length is 15 residues. Germline V lookup: CDR1 SGHTA, CDR2 FQGTGA. The CDR3 here is CASSLGQGAQGEQFF. The CDR3, as DNA: TGTGCCAGCAGCTTGGGACAGGGGGCGCAGGGAGAGCAGTTCTTC.